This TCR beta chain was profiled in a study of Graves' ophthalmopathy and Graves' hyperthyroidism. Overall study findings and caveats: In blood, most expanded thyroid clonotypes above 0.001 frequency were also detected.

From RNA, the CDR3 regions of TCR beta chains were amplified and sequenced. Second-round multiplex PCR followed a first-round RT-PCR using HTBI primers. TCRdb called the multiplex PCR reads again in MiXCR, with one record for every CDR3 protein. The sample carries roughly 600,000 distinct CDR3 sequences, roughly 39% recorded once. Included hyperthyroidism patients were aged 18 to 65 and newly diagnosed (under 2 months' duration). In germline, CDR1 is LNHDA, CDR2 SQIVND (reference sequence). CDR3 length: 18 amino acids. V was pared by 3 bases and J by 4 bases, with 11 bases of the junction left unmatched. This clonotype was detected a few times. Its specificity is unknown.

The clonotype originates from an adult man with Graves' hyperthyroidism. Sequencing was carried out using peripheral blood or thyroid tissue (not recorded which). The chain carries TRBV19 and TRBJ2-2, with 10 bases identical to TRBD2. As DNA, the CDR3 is TGTGCCAGTAGTATCTTGCCTAGCGGGAGTGACTTCACCGGGGAGCTGTTTTTT. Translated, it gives CASSILPSGSDFTGELFF.